This TCR beta chain was identified during a study of T cell responses to AZD1222 COVID-19 vaccine. Turning to the study itself: Samples with a second dose at about 4 or about 12 weeks were pooled together. Overall study findings and caveats: Spike-specific TCR breadth and depth rose after two AZD1222 doses. No repertoire was sampled before or during the peak T cell response, only after it. Donors were chiefly white British, with a greater number of females, and clonal diversity was perhaps underestimated.

A remark on this clone: Its antigen is as yet unknown.

Clones were read by immunoSEQ multiplex PCR, and TCRdb kept only the in-frame ones, dropping some. The repertoire holds approximately 100,000 clones, with about nine tenths as singletons. V lost 4 bases and J 0 bases, leaving 12 bases between the germline ends. Germline CDR1 reads LGHNA; CDR2 reads YNFKEQ. The CDR3 extends over 15 amino acids. This receptor was identified in an adult in good health. The source was peripheral blood, collected on day 0 of AZD1222 vaccination. J is TRBJ1-2 and V is TRBV4-2, with D possibly TRBD1 on 5 matching bases. The CDR3 sequence: CASSPGTGTNYGYTF. The DNA for the CDR3 is TGTGCCAGCAGCCCCGGGACGGGAACTAACTATGGCTACACCTTC.